This TCR beta chain stems from a study of shared clonotypes between healthy human individuals. The wider study: Each donor contributed plates that comprised three CD4 naive, three CD4 memory, two CD8 naive and one CD8 memory. Broader study findings: Sampling used blood alone; tissue repertoires probably differ. Some naive CD4 clonotypes, approximately 4.5%, turned up in common across several donors.

Healthy adults negative for HIV, lacking recent acute infections or vaccinations, served as donors. Generated by immunoSEQ multiplex PCR, the TCRdb table keeps only in-frame clones and is missing some. This repertoire shows about 980,000 clones, 60% to 85% found once; its top ten account for about 1.5%. This clone came up many times. Its matching antigen is unknown. The ends lost 4 bases at V and 7 bases at J; junction bases unmatched: 6. Germline CDR1 and CDR2: SGHRS and YFSETQ. The CDR3 totals 14 residues. This clonotype was sampled from a man aged 18 to 29 in good health. The sequenced sample consisted of memory CD4+ T cells sorted from blood. Subset given: CD45RA-negative fraction. V gene TRBV5-1 combines with J gene TRBJ1-4; 8 bases align to TRBD1. The chain's CDR3 is CASSPDRAREKLFF. CDR3 nucleotide sequence: TGCGCCAGCAGCCCGGACAGGGCACGTGAAAAACTGTTTTTT. Full variable domain (missing parts from reference TRBV5-1 and TRBJ1-4): KAGVTQTPRYLIKTRGQQVTLSCSPISGHRSVSWYQQTPGQGLQFLFEYFSETQRNKGNFPGRFSGRQFSNSRSEMNVSTLELGDSALYLCASSPDRAREKLFFGSGTQLSVL.